This T cell receptor beta chain was sequenced for a study of T-cell reconstitution after alpha-beta-depleted transplantation in children. Broader study findings: Elevated TCRbeta diversity at day 60 was traced, in some patients, to surviving recipient T cells and thymic progenitors.

Germline V gene data show CDR1 as DFQATT and CDR2 as SNEGSKA (reference sequence). Losses at the gene ends were 3 bases for V and 2 bases for J; bases not matched to a gene: 10. This CDR3 has 16 amino acids. The TCRbeta library incorporated unique molecular identifiers. TCRdb processed the PCR reads anew with MiXCR; each CDR3 protein has one entry. Found here are about 600,000 distinct CDR3 sequences, under 30% of them singletons; the top ten hold 13% to 15%. Points on this clonotype: Its antigen is not identified.

The clonotype comes from a boy under two years old who had a stem cell transplant for acute myeloid leukemia, so the T cells may come from the graft donor. The sequencing here drew on PBMCs, mostly from graft donor cells, taken 360 days after TCRalphabeta/CD19-depleted stem cell transplant. The chain combines TRBV20-1 with TRBJ2-5; 9 bases align to TRBD2. The CDR3 loop is CSASPRGGGEQETQYF. The CDR3 DNA sequence: TGCAGTGCTAGCCCCCGGGGCGGGGGGGAGCAAGAGACCCAGTACTTC.